One T cell receptor beta chain is described in this entry. Its target antigen remains unknown. Per-nucleotide qualities are absent, and no much larger clonotype sits a single base away. This specimen belongs to a study of T cell changes during pregnancy in multiple sclerosis (dated by TCRdb to between 2019 and 2020). About the study as a whole: The study looked at changes in the T cell repertoire across pregnancy in women with multiple sclerosis.

Library prep was done by the immunoSEQ multiplex PCR assay. TCRdb holds this immuneACCESS table with in-frame rearrangements only. Some clones are missing; in checked studies, unresolved V genes explain under half, and the rest has no known cause. The sample includes more than 65,000 clones, with 75% to 90% observed a single time. 8% to 9.5% of the sample lies in the top ten. This sequence originates from a female donor in good health, enrolled as a control in a pregnancy study. This specimen was peripheral blood, taken after pregnancy.

The CDR3 has the sequence CASSEAQRDTQYF. The DNA sequence is TGTGCCAGCAGTGAAGCGCAGCGGGATACGCAGTATTTT. The chain employs TRBV2 and TRBJ2-3; the D gene is perhaps TRBD2, on 5 matching bases. A distance of 7 bases separates the germline ends of V and J, which lose 0 bases and 6 bases respectively. The CDR3 sequence holds 13 residues, the cysteine and phenylalanine included. Only the CDR3 part of the read is kept: 39 bases, read in frame from the first base. Per the germline V gene, SNHLY is the CDR1 and FYNNEI is the CDR2.